This T cell receptor (beta chain) is from a study of Graves' ophthalmopathy and Graves' hyperthyroidism. General observations from the study: From stable hyperthyroidism, ophthalmopathy was separated by a 13-signature model with just over 85% sensitivity and roughly 81% specificity.

If patients had other autoimmune diseases, uncontrolled infections, pregnancy or lactation, they were excluded. The starting material, 8 to 10 ml of fresh peripheral blood, provided the PBMCs. CDR3 length: 16 residues. Germline V gives CDR1 MNHEY, CDR2 SMNVEV (reference sequence). The J segment lost 2 bases and the V segment lost 0 bases, leaving 4 bases of the junction unmatched. This clonotype was picked up many times. What it recognizes is unknown. RNA transcripts provided the template for amplifying TCR beta CDR3 regions. HTBI primers served in a first-round RT-PCR, which a second-round multiplex PCR followed. TCRdb passed the multiplex PCR reads through MiXCR, listing each CDR3 protein once. The table has about 210,000 distinct CDR3 sequences, less than 30% seen once; the top ten hold 8.5% to 9.5%.

The V and J genes are TRBV27 and TRBJ2-7; 10 bases align to TRBD2. The sample taken for sequencing was peripheral blood. The receptor was isolated from a man aged 50-60 years with Graves' ophthalmopathy. The CDR3 DNA follows: TGTGCCAGCAGTTTATCGGGAGCGGGAGGGCCCTACGAGCAGTACTTC. It translates to CASSLSGAGGPYEQYF.